The clone carrying this T cell receptor beta chain was recorded only once. The antigen remains undetermined. This specimen belongs to a study of OX40 agonist ivuxolimab in advanced cancers. Study conclusions and caveats: Near-lowest levels of clonal expansion characterized partial responders at 0.1-3.0 mg/kg.

Some clones are missing from TCRdb's copy, which holds only in-frame ones; the method was immunoSEQ multiplex PCR. Among around 50,000 clones listed, 85% to 90% were seen once. Blood specimens came from baseline, cycle 4 day 1, and cycle 7 day 1. The TCR comes from an adult with an advanced solid tumor such as melanoma, head and neck, liver or kidney cancer. Sequencing was performed on CD4+ or CD8+ T cells sorted from blood, taken in a trial of the OX40 agonist ivuxolimab.

The CDR3 spells CASSAGLVVNTEAFF. CDR3 DNA sequence: TGTGCCAGCAGCGCAGGGCTTGTCGTGAACACTGAAGCTTTCTTT. The rearrangement joins TRBV25-1 to TRBJ1-1, with D maybe TRBD1 (5 bases). Trimming cost V 6 bases and J 0 bases, with 14 bases left between them. The CDR3 is 15 residues long. Germline-derived CDR1 and CDR2 are MGHDK and SYGVNS.